The 7 T cell receptor beta chains below come from one sample, sequenced in a study of spatial heterogeneity in lung cancer. Documented time point: blood at routine non-recurrence follow-up after resection. TCRdb called the 5' RACE reads again in MiXCR, with one record for every CDR3 protein. The repertoire has about 45,000 distinct CDR3 sequences, approximately 24% of them found once; the top ten carry under 8%. Source: PBMCs, taken at follow-up. Receptors originate from a female donor with early-stage non-small cell lung cancer.

The chain links TRBV3-1 to TRBJ1-3; no firm D call. CDR1 LGHDT and CDR2 YNNKEL come from the germline V gene (reference sequence). Trimming removed 4 bases at V and 0 bases at J, with 10 bases between. CDR3 length: 15 amino acids. CDR3 coding DNA: TGTGCCAGCAGCCCTCCCGGCGTCTCTGGAAACACCATATATTTT. Its protein is CASSPPGVSGNTIYF.

This clonotype was detected only a few times. At one end, the junction sequence differs from germline, possibly due to a read error. J is TRBJ2-2 and V is TRBV29-1; 10 bases match TRBD1. Germline V gene sequence: CDR1 SQVTM, CDR2 ANQGSEA. The CDR3 has 14 residues. CDR3 sequence: CSVGTGGNAGELFF. The CDR3 bases are TGCAGCGTTGGGACAGGGGGGAACGCCGGGGAGCTGTTTTTT.

The CDR3 spells CSARLAGGRETQYF. CDR3 bases: TGCAGTGCTAGATTAGCGGGAGGGCGGGAGACCCAGTACTTC. The rearrangement links TRBV20-1 to TRBJ2-5; 11 nucleotides line up with TRBD2. The CDR3 runs 14 residues. The trim removed 2 bases at V and 5 bases at J, leaving 4 bases unmatched. CDR1 and CDR2 from the germline V gene are DFQATT and SNEGSKA (reference sequence).

The chain couples TRBV9 to TRBJ2-3; TRBD2 matches at 7 bases. There are 14 residues in the CDR3. Germline trimming cut 2 bases from V and 1 base from J; bases unmatched to any gene: 1. CDR1 and CDR2 (germline): SGDLS, YYNGEE. CDR3 coding DNA: TGTGCCAGCAGCGTCGGACTAGGCACAGATACGCAGTATTTT. Translating gives CASSVGLGTDTQYF.

This clonotype was seen a handful of times. The V call is TRBV3-1, the J call TRBJ1-5, with D possibly being TRBD1 (5 bases). CDR1 is LGHDT and CDR2 is YNNKEL in the germline V gene (reference sequence). Deletions cut 0 bases from V and 1 base from J, with 10 bases between. The CDR3 contains 16 residues. The CDR3 nucleotides are TGTGCCAGCAGCCAAGACACGGCAGGGAGCAATCAGCCCCAGCATTTT. This translates into CASSQDTAGSNQPQHF.

This clonotype came up many times. The gene calls are TRBV5-5 and TRBJ2-3; TRBD2 might be the D (6 bases). V was clipped by 0 bases and J by 2 bases, with 10 bases between them. CDR1 and CDR2 from the germline V gene are SGHKS and YYEKEE (reference sequence). This CDR3 has 15 residues. The CDR3 DNA follows: TGTGCCAGCAGCTTGGGTGGAGGGGCCACAGATACGCAGTATTTT. This encodes CASSLGGGATDTQYF. Together with reference TRBV5-5 and TRBJ2-3, the CDR3 gives the full variable domain: DAGVTQSPTHLIKTRGQQVTLRCSPISGHKSVSWYQQVLGQGPQFIFQYYEKEERGRGNFPDRFSARQFPNYSSELNVNALLLGDSALYLCASSLGGGATDTQYFGPGTRLTVL.

This clonotype has a count of ten or more. The chain employs TRBV7-9 and TRBJ1-2; 7 bases align to TRBD1. The CDR3 is made up of 16 amino acids. Germline V gene sequence: CDR1 SEHNR, CDR2 FQNEAQ (reference sequence). Trimming removed 4 bases from V and 4 bases from J; junction bases left unmatched: 12. The CDR3 DNA reads as TGTGCCAGCAGCTCGCATCTAGGACAGGATTCCTATGGCTACACCTTC. It yields the protein CASSSHLGQDSYGYTF. Filled out from reference TRBV7-9 and TRBJ1-2, the complete variable domain reads DTGVSQNPRHKITKRGQNVTFRCDPISEHNRLYWYRQTLGQGPEFLTYFQNEAQLEKSRLLSDRFSAERPKGSFSTLEIQRTEQGDSAMYLCASSSHLGQDSYGYTFGSGTRLTVV.